This T cell receptor beta chain was sequenced during a study of Ad26.COV2.S vaccination and SARS-CoV-2 variants. Background on the study: Donor was assigned to the Ad26.COV2.S arm of trial COV1001.

Method: immunoSEQ multiplex PCR; TCRdb's copy keeps in-frame clones and lacks some. The data contain approximately 300,000 clones, roughly 86% of them seen just once; the ten biggest clones take up under 2%. Sample treatment: roughly 18 received Ad26.COV2.S at low or high dose, single or two shots; 5 received placebo; per-sample allocation not given. The investigators took samples on day 63 after the first vaccine or placebo injection. It was Wuhan-strain SARS-CoV-2 spike that the Ad26 vaccine vector expressed. This receptor was taken from a person between 18 and 65 years old who received the Ad26.COV2.S COVID-19 vaccine or a placebo. The starting material was peripheral blood, obtained in a trial of Ad26.COV2.S vaccine versus placebo.

The CDR3 protein is CASSVQVDTNTEAFF. In DNA, the CDR3 is TGTGCCAGCAGCGTACAAGTAGACACGAACACTGAAGCTTTCTTT. The J gene is TRBJ1-1, the V gene TRBV9; D uncertain. The CDR3 is 15 residues long. The germline CDR1 and CDR2 sequences are SGDLS and YYNGEE. Trimming removed 1 base from V and 1 base from J, with 11 bases in between.